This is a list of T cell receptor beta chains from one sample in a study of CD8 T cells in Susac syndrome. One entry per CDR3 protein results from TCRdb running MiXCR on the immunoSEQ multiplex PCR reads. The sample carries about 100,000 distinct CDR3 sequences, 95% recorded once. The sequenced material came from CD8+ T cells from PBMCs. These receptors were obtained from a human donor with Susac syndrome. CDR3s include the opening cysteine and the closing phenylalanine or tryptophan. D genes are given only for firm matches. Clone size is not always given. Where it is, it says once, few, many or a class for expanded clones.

CASSQEPLTEGEQYF	TGTGCCAGCAGCCAAGAGCCCCTGACAGAGGGAGAGCAGTACTTC	once	-	TRBV4-2	TRBJ2-7
CASSRPYVGNEQFF	TGCGCCAGCAGTCGGCCGTACGTAGGCAATGAGCAGTTCTTC	-	-	TRBV23-1	TRBJ2-1
CASRYRGGYTF	TGTGCCAGCAGATACAGGGGCGGCTACACCTTC	-	TRBD1	TRBV28	TRBJ1-2
CASAGQVNYEQYF	TGTGCCTCGGCGGGACAGGTTAACTACGAGCAGTACTTC	-	TRBD1	TRBV10-3	TRBJ2-7
CASRPRGYNEQFF	TGTGCCAGCAGACCGAGGGGGTACAATGAGCAGTTCTTC	-	-	TRBV5-6	TRBJ2-1
CSVEEGGTPVKGAFF	TGCAGCGTTGAAGAAGGCGGGACACCCGTCAAGGGAGCTTTCTTT	-	-	TRBV29-1	TRBJ1-1
CASSPDTSYEQYF	TGTGCCAGCAGTCCTGATACCTCCTACGAGCAGTACTTC	-	-	TRBV3-1	TRBJ2-7
CSAGSGGYIF	TGCAGTGCTGGCTCCGGGGGGTACATCTTC	-	TRBD2	TRBV20-1	TRBJ2-1
CASSWGPDTQYF	TGTGCCAGCAGTTGGGGTCCCGATACGCAGTATTTT	-	-	TRBV12-3/TRBV12-4	TRBJ2-3
CASSLGQGGTTYGYTF	TGTGCCAGCAGCTTGGGACAGGGAGGAACTACGTACGGCTACACCTTC	-	TRBD1	TRBV13	TRBJ1-2
CASSQVSTVYEQYF	TGTGCCAGCAGCCAAGTTTCGACGGTCTACGAGCAGTACTTC	once	-	TRBV3-1	TRBJ2-7
CASDRLTGELFF	TGTGCCAGCGATCGCCTAACCGGGGAGCTGTTTTTT	-	-	TRBV7-9	TRBJ2-2
CATSGVNTGELFF	TGTGCCACCAGTGGTGTGAACACCGGGGAGCTGTTTTTT	once	-	TRBV24-1	TRBJ2-2
CATSSSRALRTSGEMETQYF	TGTGCCACCAGCAGTAGTCGGGCGCTAAGGACTAGCGGGGAGATGGAGACCCAGTACTTC	-	TRBD2	TRBV15	TRBJ2-5
CASSYSEKLFF	TGTGCCAGCAGTTACTCTGAAAAACTGTTTTTT	once	-	TRBV25-1	TRBJ1-4
CASSASGRAGEHEQYF	TGTGCCAGCAGCGCTAGCGGGAGGGCCGGCGAGCACGAGCAGTACTTC	once	TRBD2	TRBV13	TRBJ2-7
CASSRRGHQPQHF	TGTGCCAGCAGCCGCAGGGGGCATCAGCCCCAGCATTTT	-	TRBD1	TRBV3-1	TRBJ1-5
CASGKGQGTGYTF	TGTGCCAGCGGCAAAGGACAGGGCACTGGCTACACCTTC	-	TRBD1	TRBV3-1	TRBJ1-2
CSVEGVGMNTEAFF	TGCAGCGTTGAAGGTGTGGGAATGAACACTGAAGCTTTCTTT	-	-	TRBV29-1	TRBJ1-1
CASSVVSGGSNEQFF	TGTGCCAGCAGCGTAGTTAGCGGGGGGAGCAATGAGCAGTTCTTC	-	TRBD2	TRBV9	TRBJ2-1
CASSLQAGQPQHF	TGCGCCAGCAGCCTCCAGGCCGGTCAGCCCCAGCATTTT	-	-	TRBV4-1	TRBJ1-5
CSAQGGDGQPQHF	TGCAGCGCCCAGGGCGGGGACGGTCAGCCCCAGCATTTT	-	-	TRBV29-1	TRBJ1-5
CASSGTPRETQYF	TGTGCCAGCAGCGGGACGCCTAGGGAGACCCAGTACTTC	-	-	TRBV7-9	TRBJ2-5
CATGLDSLQETQYF	TGTGCCACCGGTCTGGACAGCCTTCAAGAGACCCAGTACTTC	-	-	TRBV15	TRBJ2-5
CASRPETNTGELFF	TGTGCCAGCAGGCCAGAGACTAACACCGGGGAGCTGTTTTTT	-	-	TRBV12-3/TRBV12-4	TRBJ2-2
CASSLDGYQPQHF	TGCGCCAGCAGCCTCGACGGATATCAGCCCCAGCATTTT	-	-	TRBV5-1	TRBJ1-5
CASSFRLPEAGANVLTF	TGTGCCAGCAGCTTCCGACTACCCGAGGCTGGGGCCAACGTCCTGACTTTC	-	-	TRBV7-3	TRBJ2-6
CAISQQGNLDYGYTF	TGTGCCATTTCTCAACAGGGGAATTTGGACTATGGCTACACCTTC	-	TRBD1	TRBV10-3	TRBJ1-2
CASSRGPTRDTEAFF	TGTGCCAGCAGCCGCGGTCCCACCCGGGACACTGAAGCTTTCTTT	-	-	TRBV7-9	TRBJ1-1
CSVAGVDNQPQHF	TGCAGCGTTGCAGGGGTCGACAATCAGCCCCAGCATTTT	-	-	TRBV29-1	TRBJ1-5
CASSGGISVGDNEQFF	TGTGCCAGCAGCGGCGGGATTTCAGTGGGCGACAATGAGCAGTTCTTC	-	-	TRBV9	TRBJ2-1
CSARDLRGPKNIQYF	TGCAGTGCTAGAGATCTCAGGGGACCCAAAAACATTCAGTACTTC	-	-	TRBV20-1	TRBJ2-4
CASSSRGGGDEQYF	TGTGCCAGCAGTTCCCGGGGAGGGGGGGACGAGCAGTACTTC	once	-	TRBV12-3/TRBV12-4	TRBJ2-7
CASSRGQGARNTEAFF	TGCGCCAGCAGCCGCGGACAGGGGGCTCGGAACACTGAAGCTTTCTTT	-	TRBD1	TRBV5-1	TRBJ1-1
CSVLQADNQPQHF	TGCAGCGTTCTACAGGCGGATAATCAGCCCCAGCATTTT	-	-	TRBV29-1	TRBJ1-5
CASSSSLADSYNEQFF	TGTGCCAGCAGCTCTAGTCTAGCGGACTCCTACAATGAGCAGTTCTTC	-	TRBD2	TRBV7-9	TRBJ2-1
CATSDRTGGNRGYTF	TGTGCCACCAGCGACCGAACAGGGGGAAACCGTGGCTACACCTTC	once	TRBD1	TRBV15	TRBJ1-2
CASSLGTGGTYEQYF	TGTGCCAGCAGCCTAGGGACAGGGGGAACCTACGAGCAGTACTTC	-	TRBD1	TRBV9	TRBJ2-7
CASSRGTQYF	TGTGCCAGCAGCCGGGGGACCCAGTACTTC	-	-	TRBV2	TRBJ2-5
CSASDRGSNSPLHF	TGCAGTGCGTCGGACAGGGGGAGTAATTCACCCCTCCACTTT	once	TRBD1	TRBV20-1	TRBJ1-6
CSAMSTGNKGDEQFF	TGCAGTGCTATGTCCACCGGGAACAAAGGGGATGAGCAGTTCTTC	-	-	TRBV20-1	TRBJ2-1
CASSLSSASGGNEQYF	TGTGCCAGCAGCTTATCCTCGGCTAGCGGGGGTAACGAGCAGTACTTC	-	TRBD2	TRBV7-9	TRBJ2-7
CATSDGNQPQHF	TGTGCCACCAGTGATGGAAATCAGCCCCAGCATTTT	-	-	TRBV24-1	TRBJ1-5
CSVVIRGKSSYNEQFF	TGCAGCGTTGTAATAAGGGGAAAGAGCTCCTACAATGAGCAGTTCTTC	-	-	TRBV29-1	TRBJ2-1
CSVEWGLAANEQFF	TGCAGCGTTGAATGGGGACTAGCGGCTAATGAGCAGTTCTTC	-	TRBD2	TRBV29-1	TRBJ2-1
CASTGGSYEQYF	TGTGCCAGCACCGGGGGGTCCTACGAGCAGTACTTC	-	TRBD2	TRBV11-2	TRBJ2-7
CASSPLQGPYGYTF	TGTGCCAGCAGCCCCCTACAGGGCCCCTATGGCTACACCTTC	-	-	TRBV7-3	TRBJ1-2
CASSIVVANTGELFF	TGTGCCAGTAGTATAGTAGTTGCTAACACCGGGGAGCTGTTTTTT	-	-	TRBV19	TRBJ2-2
CASSWGGKQETQYF	TGTGCCAGCAGCTGGGGGGGGAAACAAGAGACCCAGTACTTC	-	TRBD2	TRBV5-4	TRBJ2-5
CSVVARGNTDTQYF	TGCAGCGTTGTAGCCAGGGGGAACACAGATACGCAGTATTTT	-	TRBD1	TRBV29-1	TRBJ2-3
CASSRGDFNEKLFF	TGTGCCAGCAGCCGAGGAGACTTTAATGAAAAACTGTTTTTT	-	-	TRBV9	TRBJ1-4
CASSQDGRRSSYEQYF	TGCGCCAGCAGCCAAGATGGGAGACGGAGCTCCTACGAGCAGTACTTC	-	-	TRBV4-1	TRBJ2-7
CASSFLGNGYTF	TGTGCCAGCAGTTTCTTGGGGAATGGCTACACCTTC	-	-	TRBV28	TRBJ1-2
CASSQGSVTYEQYF	TGTGCCAGCAGCCAAGGTTCTGTTACCTACGAGCAGTACTTC	-	-	TRBV3-1	TRBJ2-7
CASSPGTSADTQYF	TGTGCCAGCAGCCCCGGGACTAGCGCGGATACGCAGTATTTT	few	TRBD2	TRBV7-3	TRBJ2-3
CASSGARGTEAFF	TGTGCCAGTAGTGGTGCCCGGGGCACTGAAGCTTTCTTT	-	-	TRBV19	TRBJ1-1
CASSDGGKARYGYTF	TGTGCCAGCAGCGATGGGGGAAAAGCTCGGTATGGCTACACCTTC	-	-	TRBV2	TRBJ1-2
CSAQTSGDTQYF	TGCAGTGCCCAGACTAGCGGCGATACGCAGTATTTT	-	TRBD2	TRBV20-1	TRBJ2-3
CASSPRTGLEQYF	TGTGCCAGCAGCCCCCGGACAGGTCTGGAGCAGTACTTC	-	TRBD1	TRBV6-5	TRBJ2-7
CSVEGTDTEAFF	TGCAGCGTTGAGGGGACGGACACTGAAGCTTTCTTT	-	-	TRBV29-1	TRBJ1-1